This T cell receptor beta chain appears in the sequencing data of a study of blood T cell repertoires in COVID-19. Study-level background: COVID-19 samples collected from the United States, Italy and Spain covered acute and convalescent phases. T cells, B-cell-depleted T cells, or PBMCs provided the cDNA or gDNA that served as material.

The CDR3 extends over 16 amino acids. V gave up 1 base and J gave up 4 bases, with 14 bases separating them. In germline, CDR1 is SGHRS, CDR2 YFSETQ. Clinical histories supplied by participants themselves formed the basis of cohort assignment. Using immunoSEQ multiplex PCR, the repertoire was profiled, and TCRdb retains in-frame clones only, with some absent. The sample lists roughly 200,000 clones, 85% seen once, with 6.2% in the top ten. The chain carries TRBV5-1 and TRBJ2-2, with a tentative D call TRBD2 (6 bases). Sequenced material: PBMCs or T cells enriched from blood (not recorded which). The sequence was obtained from a man aged 35-49 years who had recovered from COVID-19. This CDR3 reads CASSLKEGDFTGELFF. The CDR3 DNA reads as TGCGCCAGCAGCTTGAAGGAAGGGGACTTCACCGGGGAGCTGTTTTTT.